This TCR beta chain was obtained from a study of blood T cell repertoires in COVID-19. Overall study context: Nucleic acid was either cDNA or gDNA, and it came from T cells, B-cell-depleted T cells, or PBMCs.

Source study methods: Cell counts per sample came from amplifying reference gene primers. Clones were sequenced by immunoSEQ multiplex PCR, and TCRdb holds only the in-frame ones, with some missing. The D gene and trimming were derived from the DNA, and the V and J assignments and clone size from that table. This sample has about 180,000 clones; roughly 82% occur once, and the top ten carry about 9.7%. Researchers sorted participants into cohorts using their self-reported clinical history. For recovered donors of Cohort 3, there were two negative PCRs, clearance, or symptom resolution. The CDR3 covers 14 residues. CDR1 and CDR2 (germline): KGHDR, SFDVKD. The V end lost 9 bases, the J end lost 0 bases, and 10 bases lay between the germline ends.

The TCR was taken from a woman in her twenties or thirties who had recovered from COVID-19. Sequencing was done on a sample of PBMCs or T cells enriched from blood (not recorded which). The chain recombines TRBV24-1 with TRBJ1-4, with D uncertain. The CDR3 DNA is TGTGCCACCTCAACCGGGGCAACTAATGAAAAACTGTTTTTT. As protein: CATSTGATNEKLFF.